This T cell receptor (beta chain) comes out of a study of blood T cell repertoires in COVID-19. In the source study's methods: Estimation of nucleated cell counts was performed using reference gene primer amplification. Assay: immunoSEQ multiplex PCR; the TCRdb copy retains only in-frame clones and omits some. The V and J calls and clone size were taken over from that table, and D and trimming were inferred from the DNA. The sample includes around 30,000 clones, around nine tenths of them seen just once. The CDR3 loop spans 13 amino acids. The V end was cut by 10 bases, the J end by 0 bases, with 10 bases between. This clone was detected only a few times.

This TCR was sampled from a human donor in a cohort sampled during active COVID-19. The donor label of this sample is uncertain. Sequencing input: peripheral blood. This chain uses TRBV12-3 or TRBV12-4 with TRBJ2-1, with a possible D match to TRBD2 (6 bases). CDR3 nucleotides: TGTGCCATCGGGGGAAGCTCCTACAATGAGCAGTTCTTC. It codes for CAIGGSSYNEQFF.